A single T cell receptor (beta chain) is shown here with its context. This entry is derived from a study of siplizumab effects on memory and regulatory T cells. The V end was cut by 3 bases, the J end by 5 bases, with 19 bases between. This CDR3 spans 16 amino acids. CDR1 and CDR2 (germline): SEHNR, FQNEAQ (reference sequence). TCRdb's copy holds only in-frame clones and misses some; the assay was immunoSEQ multiplex PCR. Of some 100,000 clones listed, 92% were seen once; the top ten hold 0.55% to 0.95%. The sequence derives from a human donor in good health. The J gene is TRBJ2-5, the V gene TRBV7-9, with TRBD2 as a possible D gene (5 bases). The sample comprised Tregs sorted from blood. CDR3 DNA sequence: TGTGCCAGCAGCTTGCCCCGGGATCCTCCCTGGGAGACCCAGTACTTC. Protein product: CASSLPRDPPWETQYF.